This TCR beta chain emerged from a study of beta chain features in type 1 diabetes. Around 100 mL of blood, on average, came from one heparinised draw per donor. Since all of the isolated RNA was reverse transcribed, expressed TCRB transcripts were what got sequenced. Clones were read by immunoSEQ multiplex PCR, and TCRdb kept only the in-frame ones, dropping some. Among about 320,000 clones, 13% to 15% were seen once, and the ten largest hold over 5.5%. Study results and caveats: Researchers reported that naive, central memory and Treg TCRB repertoires appeared more similar in patients than in healthy donors.

This clone was counted a few times. Its antigen is still unknown. Germline values: CDR1 MNHEY, CDR2 SMNVEV (reference sequence). V was cut by 6 bases and J by 7 bases, with 16 bases left in between. The CDR3 extends over 14 amino acids. The origin of this receptor is a man aged 30 to 39 in good health. Sequencing was done on a sample of central memory CD4+ T cells from blood. V is TRBV27 and J is TRBJ2-1, with a weak D call TRBD2 (5 bases). The CDR3 DNA is TGTGCCAGCAGACCTCAGCCCCTAGCAAATGAGCAGTTCTTC. It translates to CASRPQPLANEQFF.